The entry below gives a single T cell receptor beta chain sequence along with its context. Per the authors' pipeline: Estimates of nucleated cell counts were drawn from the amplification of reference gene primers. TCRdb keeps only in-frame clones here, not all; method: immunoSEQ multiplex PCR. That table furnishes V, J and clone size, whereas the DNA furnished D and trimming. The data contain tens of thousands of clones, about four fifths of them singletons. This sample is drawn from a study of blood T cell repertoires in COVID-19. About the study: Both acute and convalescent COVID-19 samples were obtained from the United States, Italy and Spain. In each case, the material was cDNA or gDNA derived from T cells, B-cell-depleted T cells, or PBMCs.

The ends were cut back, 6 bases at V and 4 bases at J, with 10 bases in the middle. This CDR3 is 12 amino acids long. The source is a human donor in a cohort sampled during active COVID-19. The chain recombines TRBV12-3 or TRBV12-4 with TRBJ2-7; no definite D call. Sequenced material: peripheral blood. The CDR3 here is CASSRTRYEQYF. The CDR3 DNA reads TGTGCCAGCAGCCGAACTCGATACGAGCAGTACTTC.